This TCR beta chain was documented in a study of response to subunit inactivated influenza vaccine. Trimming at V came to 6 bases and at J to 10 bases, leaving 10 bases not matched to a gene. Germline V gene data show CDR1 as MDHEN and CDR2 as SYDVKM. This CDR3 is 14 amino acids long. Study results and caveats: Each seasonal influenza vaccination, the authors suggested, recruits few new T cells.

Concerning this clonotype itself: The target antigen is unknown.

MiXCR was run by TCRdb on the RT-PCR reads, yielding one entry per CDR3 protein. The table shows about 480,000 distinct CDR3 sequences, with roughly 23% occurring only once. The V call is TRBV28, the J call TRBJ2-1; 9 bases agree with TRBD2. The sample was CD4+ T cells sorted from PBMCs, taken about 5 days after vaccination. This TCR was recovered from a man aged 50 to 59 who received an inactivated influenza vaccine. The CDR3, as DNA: TGTGCCAGCAGGGGACTAGCCCAGTTCGGAGAGCAGTTCTTC. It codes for CASRGLAQFGEQFF.